This is a list of T cell receptor beta chains from one sample in a study of CD8+ T cells in alopecia areata. Clones were sequenced by immunoSEQ multiplex PCR, and TCRdb holds only the in-frame ones, with some missing. The data hold some 200,000 clones, with 50% to 60% observed a single time. Sample: CD4+ T cells sorted from blood, taken at week 4, from a patient treated with tofacitinib. These receptors all stem from a human donor with alopecia areata. Each CDR3 is given with its conserved first and last residue. A D gene is named only where the DNA matches it firmly. The listing skips clone size in some rows; elsewhere it reads once, few, many or a size class.

>TRBJ2-5|TRBD2|TRBV6-6|few
CASSVLAGTQYF
TGTGCCAGCAGTGTCTTAGCGGGGACCCAGTACTTC
>TRBJ2-1|-|TRBV5-1|-
CASSLAEEQFF
TGCGCCAGCAGCTTGGCCGAAGAGCAGTTCTTC
>TRBJ2-5|-|TRBV14|few
CASSQNGETQYF
TGTGCCAGCAGCCAAAACGGGGAGACCCAGTACTTC
>TRBJ1-2|-|TRBV2|-
CASSPSRTGYGYTF
TGTGCCAGCAGTCCCAGTCGGACGGGCTATGGCTACACCTTC
>TRBJ2-5|-|TRBV2|-
CASSELEKTQYF
TGTGCCAGCAGTGAACTAGAAAAGACCCAGTACTTC
>TRBJ2-3|TRBD1|TRBV4-3|once
CASSQLTGTGASDTQYF
TGCGCCAGCAGCCAACTTACTGGGACAGGGGCTTCAGATACGCAGTATTTT
>TRBJ2-1|-|TRBV7-8|-
CASSLAGVAANNEQFF
TGTGCCAGCAGCTTAGCGGGAGTAGCGGCCAACAATGAGCAGTTCTTC
>TRBJ2-6|-|TRBV30|once
CAWTNSGANVLTF
TGTGCCTGGACGAACTCTGGGGCCAACGTCCTGACTTTC
>TRBJ1-6|-|TRBV9|-
CASSPESGLNSPLHF
TGTGCCAGCAGCCCCGAGTCGGGCCTTAATTCACCCCTCCACTTT
>TRBJ2-2|-|TRBV5-4|few
CASSLGVATGELFF
TGTGCCAGCAGCTTAGGGGTAGCGACCGGGGAGCTGTTTTTT
>TRBJ2-7|-|TRBV5-1|-
CASSLTGNPPSKQYF
TGCGCCAGCAGCCTAACAGGGAACCCCCCTAGCAAGCAGTACTTC
>TRBJ1-2|-|TRBV27|-
CASSLNNRAHGYTF
TGTGCCAGCAGTTTAAACAACAGGGCCCATGGCTACACCTTC
>TRBJ2-3|-|TRBV29-1|-
CSVVFISTGENTQYF
TGCAGCGTTGTATTTATAAGTACAGGAGAGAATACGCAGTATTTT
>TRBJ2-1|TRBD2|TRBV5-1|-
CASSPRGLAGGQSYNEQFF
TGCGCCAGCAGCCCCCGAGGGCTAGCGGGGGGGCAATCCTACAATGAGCAGTTCTTC
>TRBJ2-1|TRBD1|TRBV29-1|-
CSVDRGLEQFF
TGCAGCGTAGACAGGGGTTTGGAGCAGTTCTTC
>TRBJ2-3|-|TRBV2|-
CASSSDLSTDTQYF
TGTGCCAGCAGTTCGGACCTGAGCACAGATACGCAGTATTTT
>TRBJ1-2|-|TRBV7-2|few
CASSLGPAPGYTF
TGTGCCAGCAGCTTAGGCCCGGCTCCCGGCTACACCTTC
>TRBJ1-6|-|TRBV29-1|few
CSVSLATNSPLHF
TGCAGTGTTTCCCTCGCAACTAATTCACCCCTCCACTTT
>TRBJ1-1|-|TRBV19|-
CASSMRGGTEAFF
TGTGCCAGTAGTATGAGGGGGGGCACTGAAGCTTTCTTT
>TRBJ1-5|TRBD1|TRBV2|-
CASRAGTGGNQPQHF
TGTGCCAGCAGGGCCGGGACAGGGGGCAATCAGCCCCAGCATTTT
>TRBJ1-2|-|TRBV21-1|few
CASSRRQTVNYGYTF
TGTGCCAGCAGCAGACGACAGACTGTTAACTATGGCTACACCTTC
>TRBJ1-3|-|TRBV2|few
CASRPGHSGNTIYF
TGTGCCAGCCGCCCGGGACACTCTGGAAACACCATATATTTT
>TRBJ2-1|TRBD2|TRBV30|-
CAWSVIRASGGLEQFF
TGTGCCTGGAGTGTAATCCGGGCTAGCGGGGGCCTCGAGCAGTTCTTC